The source of this TCR beta chain is a study of vaccination and CD4 T cells after COVID-19. Study details: The cells in question were stimulated using overlapping spike peptides derived from SARS-CoV-2, HCoV-NL63, HCoV-OC43 and HCoV-229E.

The Oncomine TCR Beta short-read assay sequenced DNA from cultured CD4+ T cells. TCRdb reanalysed the PCR reads using MiXCR and keeps one entry per CDR3 protein. Among several thousand distinct CDR3 sequences listed, more than 40% were seen once. Germline lookup yields CDR1 MNHNS and CDR2 SASEGT. The CDR3 covers 15 residues. With 6 bases removed from V and 3 bases from J, the gap between germline ends came to 18 bases. Documented treatment: approximately nine-day PBMC culture with coronavirus spike peptide pools or control peptides (ViraFEST assay). From the unexposed donor, CD4+ T cells were collected ahead of the COVID-19 pandemic (2011-2018). Under the ViraFEST approach, antigen-specific T cells were expanded with peptide pools and TCRs subsequently sequenced. For this clonotype: The antigen remains undetermined.

This sequence joins TRBV6-1 and TRBJ2-7, with D maybe TRBD1 (6 bases). This TCR was sampled from a human donor in good health. The sequenced material came from CD4+ T cells from blood, cultured in vitro. The CDR3 DNA is TGTGCCAGCAGCAGTTACCGGGACAATCTCTACGAGCAGTACTTC. This encodes CASSSYRDNLYEQYF.